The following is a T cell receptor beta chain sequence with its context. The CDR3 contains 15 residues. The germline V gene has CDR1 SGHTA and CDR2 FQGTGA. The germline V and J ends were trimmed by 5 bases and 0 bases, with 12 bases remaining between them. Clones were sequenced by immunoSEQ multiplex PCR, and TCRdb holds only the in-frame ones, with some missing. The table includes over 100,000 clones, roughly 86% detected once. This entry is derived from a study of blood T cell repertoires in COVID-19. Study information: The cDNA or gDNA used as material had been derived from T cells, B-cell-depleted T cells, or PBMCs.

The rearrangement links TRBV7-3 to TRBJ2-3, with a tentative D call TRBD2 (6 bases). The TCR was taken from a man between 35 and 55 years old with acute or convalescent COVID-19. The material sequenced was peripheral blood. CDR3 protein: CASSPRGISTDTQYF. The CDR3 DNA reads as TGTGCCAGCAGCCCTCGGGGGATAAGCACAGATACGCAGTATTTT.